This T cell receptor beta chain appears in the sequencing data of a study of vaccination effects on CD4 cells after COVID-19. Antigen-specific CD4+ T cells expanded by the ViraFEST assay with viral peptide pools were then sequenced. Following an approximately ten-day culture, CD4+ T cells were purified. Recipients of the vaccine had no prior SARS-CoV-2 infection and negative nucleocapsid antibodies. Wells each received some 2.2 million PBMC, cultured with approximately 10 IU/ml IL-2 and roughly 10 ug/ml peptides. At days 3 and 7, half of the medium was exchanged for IL-2 medium. As concerns this clone: The antigen is unknown.

Study findings and constraints: Small numbers of convalescent patients limited the study. It also lacked early post-infection timepoints.

CDR3 length equals 14 residues. V lost 4 bases to trimming and J lost 11 bases, with 21 bases between them. Germline V gene sequence: CDR1 SGHRS, CDR2 YFSETQ. The table came from immunoSEQ multiplex PCR; TCRdb's copy has only in-frame clones and leaves some out. The data show tens of thousands of clones, about 72% seen once. The clonotype was recovered from a human donor who received a COVID-19 vaccine. The sample here was CD4+ T cells from PBMCs cultured with HCoV-NL63 spike peptides, taken before COVID-19 vaccination. This chain connects TRBV5-1 to TRBJ1-1, with D possibly TRBD1 on 6 matching bases. The chain's CDR3 is CASSTIPGDNRAFF. Written as DNA, the CDR3 is TGCGCCAGCAGCACAATACCCGGGGACAACCGTGCTTTCTTT.